This T cell receptor beta chain was profiled in a study of T cells in Graves' hyperthyroidism and ophthalmopathy. Across the study: Peripheral blood samples were taken at initial diagnosis, prior to any treatment. Study-level points and caveats: The model identified upcoming ophthalmopathy a median approximately 6.4 months ahead of onset.

Turning to this clonotype: Its antigen is not known.

The authors deemed Graves' hyperthyroidism stable absent ophthalmopathy progression within 18 months. Amplification yielded TCR beta CDR3 regions, with RNA transcripts as the source. First-round RT-PCR with HTBI primers amplified the TCR CDR3 region. MiXCR, run by TCRdb on the multiplex PCR reads, gives a single entry per CDR3 protein. The data hold 800,000 or so distinct CDR3 sequences, with over 35% observed a single time. The CDR3 consists of 11 residues. CDR1 is DFQATT, CDR2 SNEGSKA, per germline (reference sequence). Trimming removed 6 bases from V and 6 bases from J, with 9 bases in between. The genes are TRBV20-1 and TRBJ1-5; perhaps TRBD1 as D (5 bases). The TCR sequence derives from a man in his late teens or twenties with Graves' hyperthyroidism. The sequenced material came from blood. CDR3 residues: CSAPGGQPQHF. The CDR3 nucleotides are TGCAGTGCCCCGGGGGGTCAGCCCCAGCATTTT.